The T cell receptor beta chain described here comes from a study of blood T cells in healthy people across ages. Study-level findings and limits: CMV status of donors was unknown, possibly confounding expanded clonotype changes. Greater diversity and more naive CD4+ cells were seen in long-lived donors than in aged donors.

It was with a sample-barcoded 5' primer and a J-beta primer mix that a second PCR of roughly 7 to 12 cycles was run. TCRdb fed the 5' RACE reads into MiXCR, producing one record per CDR3 protein. The sample lists roughly 800,000 distinct CDR3 sequences, nearly 60% occurring once. This CDR3 has 13 residues. The germline gives CDR1 MGHRA, CDR2 YSYEKL. Germline trimming cut 5 bases from V and 6 bases from J; bases unmatched to any gene: 5. In this sample, this clonotype turned up once. Antigen: not known. The chain uses TRBV4-1 and TRBJ1-2; 8 bases agree with TRBD1. Source material: blood. The TCR comes from a man aged 25-45 years in good health. CDR3 in DNA: TGCGCCAGCAGCAACCAGGGGGCGGATGGCTACACCTTC. Protein product: CASSNQGADGYTF.